Listed below are T cell receptor beta chains from one sample, sequenced in a study of cytomegalovirus exposure and HLA in healthy donors. Only in-frame clones appear in the TCRdb table, and some are missing; sequencing was by immunoSEQ multiplex PCR. This table has fewer than 150,000 clones, about three quarters appearing once. The specimen sequenced was PBMCs. The origin of the receptors is a human donor in good health. CDR3s include the opening cysteine and the closing phenylalanine or tryptophan. Each record gives: clone size, J gene, D gene, V gene, CDR3 DNA, CDR3 protein. A D gene is named only where the DNA matches it firmly. The size field is filled for only some rows; it gives once, few, many or a size class.

few | TRBJ1-5 | NA | TRBV6-5 | TGTGCCAGGCAGGGGAGAAGTCAGCCCCAGCATTTT | CARQGRSQPQHF
NA | TRBJ2-5 | TRBD2 | TRBV13 | TGTGCCAGCAGCTTCCGGGGGGGTGAGACCCAGTACTTC | CASSFRGGETQYF
NA | TRBJ2-2 | NA | TRBV6-5 | TGTGCCAGCAGTTACGCGACGACGGGCACCGGGGAGCTGTTTTTT | CASSYATTGTGELFF
NA | TRBJ2-5 | TRBD1 | TRBV10-3 | TGTGCCATCAGTGAGGCGAGGGACAGGGGAGAGACCCAGTACTTC | CAISEARDRGETQYF
once | TRBJ2-2 | NA | TRBV2 | TGTGCCAGCAGTGGACAGAACACCGGGGAGCTGTTTTTT | CASSGQNTGELFF
NA | TRBJ2-7 | TRBD2 | TRBV28 | TGTGCCAGCAATCCTCCTGGTAGCGGGGGTCTTTCCTACGAGCAGTACTTC | CASNPPGSGGLSYEQYF
NA | TRBJ1-2 | NA | TRBV10-2 | TGCGCCAGCAGCGAGAAACCCCCGGGGGATGGCTACACCTTC | CASSEKPPGDGYTF
few | TRBJ2-7 | NA | TRBV27 | TGTGCCAGCAGTCCCCTAGCGGAGGGGGAGTACGAGCAGTACTTC | CASSPLAEGEYEQYF
NA | TRBJ2-7 | NA | TRBV2 | TGTGCCAGCAGTGAATCGGGTCCCGGGACCTACGAGCAGTACTTC | CASSESGPGTYEQYF
once | TRBJ2-7 | NA | TRBV5-1 | TGCGCCAGCAGCTGGGGGGAGGACTCCTACGAGCAGTACTTC | CASSWGEDSYEQYF
NA | TRBJ2-3 | TRBD2 | TRBV7-2 | TGTGCCAGCAGCACCTCCTCCCGGGACTACCATCAGTATTTT | CASSTSSRDYHQYF
NA | TRBJ1-1 | NA | TRBV27 | TGTGCAACACGGAATGGGGGGGGCACTGAAGCTTTCTTT | CATRNGGGTEAFF
NA | TRBJ2-7 | TRBD1 | TRBV9 | TGTGCCAGCAGCGTAGGACAGGGCCCCTACGAGCAGTACTTC | CASSVGQGPYEQYF
NA | TRBJ1-4 | NA | TRBV27 | TGTGCCAGCAGTCCGCGCCGGACATCGGTAAAACTGTTTTTT | CASSPRRTSVKLFF
NA | TRBJ1-1 | NA | TRBV4-1 | TGCGCCAGCAGCCAAGTGGGAGGGGGAGTCAACACTGAAGCTTTCTTT | CASSQVGGGVNTEAFF
NA | TRBJ2-6 | NA | TRBV27 | TGTGCCAGCAGTTTGAACAGAAGCGGGGCCAACGTCCTGACTTTC | CASSLNRSGANVLTF
NA | TRBJ2-1 | NA | TRBV18 | TGTGCCAGCTCACCAACTGGGGACTTGTACAATGAGCAGTTCTTC | CASSPTGDLYNEQFF
NA | TRBJ1-1 | NA | TRBV2 | TGTGCCAGCATCTTAGAGGATGGCACTGAAGCTTTCTTT | CASILEDGTEAFF
few | TRBJ2-7 | NA | TRBV30 | TGTGCCTGGAAGGGGGACGCAGGCTACGAGCAGTACTTC | CAWKGDAGYEQYF
few | TRBJ2-1 | NA | TRBV4-2 | TGTGCCAGCAGCCAATCAGGCTTCGACAGCAATGAGCAGTTCTTC | CASSQSGFDSNEQFF
few | TRBJ1-6 | TRBD1 | TRBV2 | TGTGCCAGCAGCCGACAGGGGGCAAGTTCACCCCTCCACTTT | CASSRQGASSPLHF
NA | TRBJ1-2 | TRBD1 | TRBV9 | TGTGCCAGCAGCTCGAGACAGGGGTGGACCTTC | CASSSRQGWTF
NA | TRBJ1-1 | TRBD1 | TRBV19 | TGTGCCAGTAGCCTTACCGGGACAGGGAACACTGAAGCTTTCTTT | CASSLTGTGNTEAFF
NA | TRBJ2-7 | TRBD2 | TRBV5-1 | TGCGCCAGCAGCTTTAGCGGGAGCTCCTACGAGCAGTACTTC | CASSFSGSSYEQYF
NA | TRBJ1-2 | TRBD1 | TRBV2 | TGTGCCAGCAGTATCCTACAGGGGGCTCGCGGCTACACCTTC | CASSILQGARGYTF
NA | TRBJ1-2 | NA | TRBV9 | TGTGCCAGCAGCGTAGCGGGGAATGGCTACGCCTTC | CASSVAGNGYAF
NA | TRBJ2-7 | TRBD2 | TRBV7-8 | TGTGCCAGCAGCTTGACTAGCGGGAACTACGAGCAGTACTTC | CASSLTSGNYEQYF
NA | TRBJ1-2 | NA | TRBV12-5 | TGTGCTAGTGGTTTTCGCACAGGAGAAGCTCCTAACTATGGCTACACCTTC | CASGFRTGEAPNYGYTF
NA | TRBJ2-6 | NA | TRBV7-9 | TGTGCCAGCAGCTTGGGGGGTGCCGGGGCCAACGTCCTGACTTTC | CASSLGGAGANVLTF
NA | TRBJ1-4 | NA | TRBV7-2 | TGTGCCAGCAGCGGGAGGCCGGGACGGTTTAATGAAAAACTGTTTTTT | CASSGRPGRFNEKLFF
few | TRBJ2-6 | NA | TRBV6-1 | TGTGCCAGCAGTGAAGCAGGCAGGGTTGGGGCCAACGTCCTGACTTTC | CASSEAGRVGANVLTF
once | TRBJ1-3 | NA | TRBV11-1 | TGTGCCAGCAGCTTCGACACAGGGCCTGGAAACACCATATATTTT | CASSFDTGPGNTIYF
NA | TRBJ1-2 | NA | TRBV5-4 | TGTGCCAGCAGCTTAGCCAGTGAGGGTTTCGGCTACACCTTC | CASSLASEGFGYTF
NA | TRBJ2-6 | NA | TRBV28 | TGTGCCAGCAGCGCAGGGGCCTTATCTGGGGCCAACGTCCTGACTTTC | CASSAGALSGANVLTF
once | TRBJ1-2 | NA | TRBV7-9 | TGTGCCAGCAGCCCGGGACTCTATGGCTACACCTTC | CASSPGLYGYTF
NA | TRBJ2-5 | TRBD2 | TRBV2 | TGTGCCAGCAGTGAGATCCGGACTAGCTACTTACAAGAGACCCAGTACTTC | CASSEIRTSYLQETQYF
NA | TRBJ2-3 | NA | TRBV6-6 | TGTGCCAGCAGGGTGGGGGGGCCCCCGAGCACAGATACGCAGTATTTT | CASRVGGPPSTDTQYF
few | TRBJ2-2 | NA | TRBV29-1 | TGCAGCGTTGAACTAGTACCTCGCACCGGGGAGCTGTTTTTT | CSVELVPRTGELFF
NA | TRBJ2-7 | NA | TRBV30 | TGTGCCTGGAATCGGGGTACGCAGGGGTTGTGGGGCGAGCAGTACTTC | CAWNRGTQGLWGEQYF
NA | TRBJ2-7 | TRBD2 | TRBV23-1 | TGCGCCAGCAGTCGTGGAGGACTAGCGGGAGGGCCTGCCTACGAGCAGTACTTC | CASSRGGLAGGPAYEQYF
NA | TRBJ2-2 | TRBD2 | TRBV28 | TGTGCCAGCAGTTCGACTAGCGGACACACCGGGGAGCTGTTTTTT | CASSSTSGHTGELFF
NA | TRBJ1-6 | TRBD1 | TRBV18 | TGTGCCAGCTCACCCCAGGGACAGGCGAGGTCCTATAATTCACCCCTCCACTTT | CASSPQGQARSYNSPLHF
NA | TRBJ2-7 | TRBD2 | TRBV30 | TGTGCCTGGAGCGGGGGGTGCGAGCAGTACTTC | CAWSGGCEQYF
NA | TRBJ1-1 | NA | TRBV7-9 | TGTGCCAGCAGCTCATCAGGGTTAGCTTTCTTT | CASSSSGLAFF
NA | TRBJ1-4 | NA | TRBV5-1 | TGCGCCAGCAGCTCGGGACAAATTAATGAAAAACTGTTTTTT | CASSSGQINEKLFF
NA | TRBJ1-6 | TRBD1 | TRBV6-1 | TGTGCCAGCAGTGAAGCGACGGGACAGGGGGATTCACCCCTCCACTTT | CASSEATGQGDSPLHF
NA | TRBJ2-4 | TRBD2 | TRBV28 | TGTGCCAGCAGTTCCGGTAGGCGGGAGGTGGGCATTCAGTACTTC | CASSSGRREVGIQYF
NA | TRBJ1-3 | NA | TRBV9 | TGTGCCAGCAGCGTAGTTTCGGGTTGGTCTGGAAACACCATATATTTT | CASSVVSGWSGNTIYF
NA | TRBJ2-3 | NA | TRBV10-3 | TGTGCCATCAGTGAGTCGGAGTCCGATACGCAGTATTTT | CAISESESDTQYF
few | TRBJ2-2 | TRBD2 | TRBV5-4 | TGTGCCAGCAGCTTGGGGACTAGCGGGAGGACCGGGGAGCTGTTTTTT | CASSLGTSGRTGELFF
NA | TRBJ2-5 | TRBD2 | TRBV2 | TGTGCCAGCAGTTTAAGCGGGGGGGCTGGGGAGACCCAGTACTTC | CASSLSGGAGETQYF
NA | TRBJ2-3 | TRBD2 | TRBV6-5 | TGTGCCAGCAGACTAGCGGGAGGAGCAGATACGCAGTATTTT | CASRLAGGADTQYF
NA | TRBJ1-1 | NA | TRBV11-3 | TGTGCCAGCAGCTTAGGGGGGAGGGGAGAAGCTTTCTTT | CASSLGGRGEAFF
once | TRBJ1-2 | TRBD1 | TRBV9 | TGTGCCAGCAGCGTCTCAGGGGGTTATGGCTACACCTTC | CASSVSGGYGYTF
NA | TRBJ1-5 | NA | TRBV5-6 | TGTGCCAGCAGCTTTTTCGGGTATAGCAATCAGCCCCAGCATTTT | CASSFFGYSNQPQHF
NA | TRBJ2-1 | NA | TRBV4-1 | TGCGCCAGCAGCCAGCGCGGTGAGCAGTTCTTC | CASSQRGEQFF
NA | TRBJ2-7 | TRBD2 | TRBV2 | TGTGCCAGCAGTGATCACTCCGGACTAGCGGAAATTCAACGAGTTGGATACGAGCAGTACTTC | CASSDHSGLAEIQRVGYEQYF